These T cell receptor beta chains were read from a single sample in a study of cytomegalovirus exposure and HLA in healthy donors. Method: immunoSEQ multiplex PCR; TCRdb's copy keeps in-frame clones and lacks some. This sample carries roughly 100,000 clones, roughly three quarters of them seen once, and the ten largest clones take 1% to 1.5%. Sequencing was carried out using PBMCs. These receptors originate from a man aged 40-49 years in good health and CMV-seronegative. Each CDR3 is given with its conserved first and last residue. The D gene is left open where the match is weak.

d_call v_call cdr3_aa
TRBD2 TRBV15 CATSKYGGYTDTQYF
TRBD2 TRBV4-1 CASSPLAGGYTDTQYF
. TRBV28 CASSPGSKSSYEQYF
. TRBV4-3 CASSQDADSYTEAFF
. TRBV11-3 CASSLFAGSYNEQFF
TRBD2 TRBV5-1 CASSFSPGLASEQYF
. TRBV6-4 CASSPEGGDTDTQYF
TRBD1 TRBV5-4 CASRTRGQGYEQFF
. TRBV28 CASSSRGHSNQPQHF
. TRBV4-1 CASSPGIDSPLHF
. TRBV7-8 CASSLAIQGTQETQYF
TRBD1 TRBV2 CASSEGTGSSYEQYF
. TRBV7-9 CASRFTIQEYNEQFF
. TRBV6-5 CASSYSTSGNYGYTF
. TRBV5-1 CARDRAATNEKLFF
TRBD1 TRBV7-9 CASSLVLGQGYEQYF
. TRBV4-3 CASSQDLQGTMNTEAFF
TRBD2 TRBV11-3 CASSLGRLASTDTQYF
. TRBV14 CASSQDSRLAGVEQYF
. TRBV27 CASFRDKNLLNTEAFF
. TRBV10-3 CAISEGNRAGNTIYF
. TRBV5-1 CASSLEGTGEQYF
. TRBV7-8 CASSLGSGGGNTIYF
. TRBV7-9 CASSAPLFSNEKLFF
TRBD2 TRBV7-6 CASSPARTSEYNEQFF
. TRBV5-6 CASSLTPPNSYEQYF
TRBD1 TRBV27 CASSLYGTGQFNYGYTF
. TRBV27 CASKGFSYEQYF
TRBD1 TRBV9 CASSVEDRGMWEKLFF
. TRBV4-3 CASSPGRENSPLHF
. TRBV7-9 CASSLDSNEQYF
. TRBV6-6 CASSHRSRVTGELFF
. TRBV18 CASSPTGDTEAFF
TRBD1 TRBV2 CAGQGDSNQPQHF
. TRBV9 CASSVGSGRTYNEQFF
. TRBV9 CASSSSEPNEQFF
. TRBV9 CASSVVQGTGYTF
. TRBV6-5 CASSFGTRTLF
TRBD1 TRBV7-9 CASTQGQGVYEQYF
. TRBV5-4 CASRSGGLYEQYF
. TRBV2 CASSVSPDRSSYEQYF
. TRBV18 CASSPGWQNTEAFF
TRBD2 TRBV10-3 CAISGLAEETDTQYF
. TRBV27 CASSEYPGNLNSPLHF
TRBD1 TRBV6-5 CASSSTTGGYNEQFF
. TRBV4-1 CASSQDSMLADTQYF
. TRBV4-3 CASSRRDNHGYTF
TRBD2 TRBV19 CASNQYGGDSYNEQFF
TRBD2 TRBV5-4 CASSLASGVLDEQYF
. TRBV7-2 CASSLAAGLEQYF
. TRBV7-2 CASSSIGGEYGYTF
TRBD1 TRBV7-2 CASSPPGGTEAFF
TRBD2 TRBV9 CASSVVPSGYNEQFF
TRBD1 TRBV7-3 CASSFGTGGETQYF
. TRBV7-3 CASSLVADSKGEQYF
. TRBV27 CATRGGYNQPQHF
. TRBV2 CASINALAVGETQYF